The entry below gives a single TCR beta chain sequence along with its context. This sample was taken from a study of long-term antiretroviral therapy in people with HIV. Whole-study context: There is a gap of about a decade between the earliest samples and the later 2015 immediate-ART recommendation.

Germline-derived CDR1 and CDR2 are MNHEY and SVGAGI. The CDR3 has 16 residues. The V gene lost 2 bases and the J gene lost 3 bases, with 17 bases spanning the gap. An immunoSEQ assay, version v3.0, was performed at survey level. Sequencing was intended to reach roughly 40,000-55,000 T-cell genomes per sample. Profiling relied on immunoSEQ multiplex PCR, and the TCRdb table lists in-frame clones only, not all of them. The sample carries more than 35,000 clones, roughly 90% recorded once. The sequence was collected from a woman aged 18-35 years with HIV. This sample comprised unsorted PBMCs, obtained just before starting antiretroviral therapy. V usage is TRBV6-5 and J usage is TRBJ2-7; no definite D call. For the CDR3, the DNA is TGTGCCAGCAGTTACACCACGAATTACGAAATCTACGAGCAGTACTTC. Translated, it gives CASSYTTNYEIYEQYF.